This T cell receptor beta chain originates from a study of read filtering for tumor transcriptome and immune sequencing. At the level of the study: Mean patient age was roughly 61 years, range about 47 to 85; approximately 18 male, roughly 14 female. Whole-transcriptome libraries were prepared after DNase treatment. Per sample, TCR-region reads ranged about 4.05 to 10.27 million by IR-seq, roughly 85 to 1,300 by RNA-seq.

There are 10 residues in the CDR3. Trimming removed 5 bases from V and 5 bases from J, with 4 bases in between. Germline assignment: CDR1 MDHEN and CDR2 SYDVKM. This clonotype was seen repeatedly, ten times or more. The target antigen is unknown. Molecular barcoded adaptors covering alpha/delta and beta/gamma chains were used on about 0.4 ug RNA. MiXCR, run by TCRdb on the reads, gives a single entry per CDR3 protein. Of some 40,000 distinct CDR3 sequences listed, 14% were seen once; the top ten hold less than 9%. Study-level points and caveats: Compared with RNA-seq, IR-seq gave much higher clonotype depth and reliability.

The V call is TRBV28, the J call TRBJ2-7; D is unclear. Material for sequencing was a population of CD138-negative cells sorted from bone marrow. This TCR was sampled from a donor aged 40 or over with multiple myeloma. For the CDR3, the DNA is TGTGCCAGCAGTATTAACGAGCAGTACTTC. Its translation: CASSINEQYF. The full variable domain, in which reference TRBV28 and TRBJ2-7 provide the parts outside the CDR3, is DVKVTQSSRYLVKRTGEKVFLECVQDMDHENMFWYRQDPGLGLRLIYFSYDVKMKEKGDIPEGYSVSREKKERFSLILESASTNQTSMYLCASSINEQYFGPGTRLTVT.